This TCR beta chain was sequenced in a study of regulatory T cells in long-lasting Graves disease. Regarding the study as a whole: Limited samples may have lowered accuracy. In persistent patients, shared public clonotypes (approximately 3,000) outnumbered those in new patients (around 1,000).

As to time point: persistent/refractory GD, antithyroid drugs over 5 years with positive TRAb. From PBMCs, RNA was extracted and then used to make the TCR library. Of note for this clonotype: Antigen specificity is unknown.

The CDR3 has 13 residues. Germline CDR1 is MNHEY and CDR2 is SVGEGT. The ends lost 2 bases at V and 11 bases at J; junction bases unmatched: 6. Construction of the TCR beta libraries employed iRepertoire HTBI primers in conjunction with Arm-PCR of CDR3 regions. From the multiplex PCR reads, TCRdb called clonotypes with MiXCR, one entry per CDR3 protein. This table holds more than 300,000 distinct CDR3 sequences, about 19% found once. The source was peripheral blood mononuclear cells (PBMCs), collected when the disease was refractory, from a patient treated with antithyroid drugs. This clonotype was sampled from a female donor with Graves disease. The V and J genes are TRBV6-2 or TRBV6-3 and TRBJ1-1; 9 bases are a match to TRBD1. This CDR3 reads CASSYQRTGAAFF. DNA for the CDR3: TGTGCCAGCAGTTACCAGAGGACAGGGGCCGCTTTCTTT.